This TCR beta chain was found in a study of cytomegalovirus exposure and HLA in healthy donors. Study-level points and caveats: Productive rates of about 90% or about 30% were seen for most TCR beta V segments in an earlier analysis.

As for this clone: The antigen is undetermined.

Vbeta (60) and Jbeta (13) primers were used in the PCR. Libraries were prepared by immunoSEQ multiplex PCR; TCRdb keeps only in-frame clonotypes and omits some of them. Altogether fewer than 150,000 clones are present, about 74% being singletons, with the ten largest covering roughly 4.9%. Sequenced sample: PBMCs. The clonotype comes from a woman in her forties or fifties in good health and CMV-seronegative.

The CDR3 region is CASSDRRAHTDTQYF. The CDR3 nucleotides are TGCGCCAGCAGTGATCGGAGGGCCCACACAGATACGCAGTATTTT. The chain joins TRBV10-1 to TRBJ2-3, with D possibly TRBD2 on 6 matching bases. CDR3 length: 15 amino acids. Per germline, CDR1 WNHNN and CDR2 SYGVQD (reference sequence). Trimming took off 3 bases at V and 2 bases at J, with 12 bases between the two ends.